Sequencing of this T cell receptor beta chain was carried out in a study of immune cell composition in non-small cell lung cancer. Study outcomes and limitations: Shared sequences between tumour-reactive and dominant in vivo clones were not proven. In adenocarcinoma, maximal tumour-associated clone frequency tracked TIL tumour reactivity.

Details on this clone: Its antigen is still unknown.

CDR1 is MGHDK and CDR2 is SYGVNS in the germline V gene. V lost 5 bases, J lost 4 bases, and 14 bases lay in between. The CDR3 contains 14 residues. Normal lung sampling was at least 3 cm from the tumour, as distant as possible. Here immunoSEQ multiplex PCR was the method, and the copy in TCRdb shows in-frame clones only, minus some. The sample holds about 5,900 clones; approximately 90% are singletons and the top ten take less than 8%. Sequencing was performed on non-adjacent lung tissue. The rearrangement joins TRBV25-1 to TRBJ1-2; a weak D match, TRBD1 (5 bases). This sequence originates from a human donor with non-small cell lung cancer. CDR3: CASSTGTAFYGYTF. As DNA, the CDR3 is TGTGCCAGCAGTACCGGGACTGCCTTCTATGGCTACACCTTC.